This record concerns one T cell receptor beta chain sequence. The junction had 6 bases not matched to a gene; V was cut back by 5 bases and J by 2 bases. This CDR3 comprises 15 residues. Germline CDR1 SGHNT, CDR2 YYREEE (reference sequence). This record belongs to a study of blood T cell repertoires in COVID-19. As for the study in general: The United States, Italy and Spain provided the acute and convalescent COVID-19 samples. From T cells, B-cell-depleted T cells, or PBMCs came the material, which was cDNA or gDNA.

Repertoires were generated with immunoSEQ multiplex PCR, while TCRdb's copy carries only in-frame clones and drops some. Of some 180,000 clones in the sample, 75% to 85% are singletons; the top ten hold about 6.9%. V is TRBV5-4 and J is TRBJ2-3, with 9 nucleotides matching TRBD1. The sample taken for sequencing was peripheral blood. This TCR was sampled from a man in his sixties with acute or convalescent COVID-19. CDR3 DNA sequence: TGTGCCAGCAGAATGGACAGGGGCTCCACAGATACGCAGTATTTT. Its protein is CASRMDRGSTDTQYF.